These 19 T cell receptor beta chains were all obtained from the same sample, sequenced in a study of post-analysis software for immune sequencing data. These receptors' targets are unknown. Built from TCR beta cDNA, the libraries had unique molecular identifiers in them. One entry per CDR3 protein results from TCRdb running MiXCR on the PCR reads. The sample lists about 820,000 distinct CDR3 sequences; about 57% were seen once. General study findings and limits: Roughly 5 TRBV segments (TRBV5-6, TRBV5-1 and TRBV20-1 among them) occurred more frequently in patients than in controls.

The sample comprised blood. These receptors all come from a girl aged 5-17 years with multiple sclerosis.

The chain combines TRBV2 with TRBJ2-7; D possibly uses TRBD1 or TRBD2 (5 bases each). The V end lost 8 bases, the J end lost 0 bases, and 14 bases lay between the germline ends. This CDR3 has 14 amino acids. Germline assignment: CDR1 SNHLY and CDR2 FYNNEI. CDR3 bases: TGTGCCAGCCACGGGACGGCGGCCTCCTACGAGCAGTACTTC. Encoded protein: CASHGTAASYEQYF. The full variable domain, with the rest looked up from reference TRBV2 and TRBJ2-7, is EPEVTQTPSHQVTQMGQEVILRCVPISNHLYFYWYRQILGQKVEFLVSFYNNEISEKSEIFDDQFSVERPDGSNFTLKIRSTKLEDSAMYFCASHGTAASYEQYFGPGTRLTVT.

This rearrangement joins TRBV6-5 to TRBJ1-1; D possibly corresponds to TRBD1 (6 bases). With 5 bases removed from V and 1 base from J, the gap between germline ends came to 8 bases. The germline CDR1 and CDR2 sequences are MNHEY and SVGAGI. The CDR3 spans 13 residues. The CDR3 sequence is CASSTDRNTEAFF. The CDR3 DNA follows: TGTGCCAGCAGTACGGACAGGAACACTGAAGCTTTCTTT.

CDR3 nucleotide sequence: TGCGCCAGCAGCCAAGATCGGGTGAGGGACTCTAATCAGCCCCAGCATTTT. Amino acid sequence: CASSQDRVRDSNQPQHF. The gene calls are TRBV4-1 and TRBJ1-5, with TRBD1 as a possible D gene (5 bases). Germline loops: CDR1 MGHRA, CDR2 YSYEKL. CDR3 length: 17 residues. V shed 0 bases and J shed 4 bases, with 16 bases lying between them.

This clonotype has only a few counts. J is TRBJ2-5 and V is TRBV6-6; D not resolved. Trimming shortened V by 2 bases and J by 1 base, and 5 bases separated the two germline ends. Germline V gene lookup returns CDR1 MNHNY and CDR2 SVGAGI (reference sequence). This CDR3 contains 13 residues. In nucleotides, the CDR3 is TGTGCCAGCAGTTACGACTTCCAAGAGACCCAGTACTTC. Protein: CASSYDFQETQYF.

The J gene is TRBJ2-1, the V gene TRBV2, with unresolved D. Per germline, CDR1 SNHLY and CDR2 FYNNEI. The CDR3 has 12 amino acids. Trimming took off 5 bases at V and 6 bases at J, with 8 bases between the two ends. CDR3 bases: TGTGCCAGCAGTCGTGTGGTCAATGAGCAGTTCTTC. Translation: CASSRVVNEQFF.

The chain has TRBV3-1 and TRBJ2-5; a weak D match, TRBD2 (6 bases). TRBJ2-7 explains the end of the DNA better; the J call may be wrong. The CDR3 runs to 15 residues. Germline CDR1 reads LGHDT; CDR2 reads YNNKEL (reference sequence). Here the CDR3 DNA reads TGTGCCAGCAGCCCTCCTCCTGGGGAGGTAGGCGAGCAGTACTTC. Amino acids: CASSPPPGEVGEQYF.

Of note for this clonotype: A read error may produce the germline difference seen at one junction end. This chain links TRBV20-1 with TRBJ2-7; 7 bases align to TRBD2. The germline CDR1 and CDR2 sequences are DFQATT and SNEGSKA (reference sequence). The CDR3 totals 14 residues. The CDR3 reads CSTRAGSGTYEQYF. The CDR3 region has the DNA TGCAGTACTAGAGCGGGGTCAGGGACCTACGAGCAGTACTTC.

In its sample, this clonotype was seen a few times. V and J are TRBV9 and TRBJ2-7; the D is unclear. The CDR3 totals 15 residues. Germline CDR1 and CDR2: SGDLS and YYNGEE. V was trimmed by 0 bases and J by 1 base, leaving 11 bases between them. The CDR3 DNA reads TGTGCCAGCAGCGTAGCTGGAACGGGTTCCTACGAGCAGTACTTC. Its protein product is CASSVAGTGSYEQYF.

The chain's CDR3 is CASSLDQQASPQHF. CDR3 coding DNA: TGTGCCAGCAGCTTAGACCAACAGGCCTCGCCCCAGCATTTT. The gene calls are TRBV7-2 and TRBJ1-5; a weak D match, TRBD1 (5 bases). From germline, CDR1 is SGHTA and CDR2 FQGNSA. Trimming stripped 1 base from V and 9 bases from J, with 13 bases between. This CDR3 comprises 14 residues. Filled out from reference TRBV7-2 and TRBJ1-5, the complete variable domain reads GAGVSQSPSNKVTEKGKDVELRCDPISGHTALYWYRQSLGQGLEFLIYFQGNSAPDKSGLPSDRFSAERTGGSVSTLTIQRTQQEDSAVYLCASSLDQQASPQHFGDGTRLSIL.

The chain couples TRBV30 to TRBJ2-3; 9 bases match TRBD2. Germline V CDR1 and CDR2: GTSNPN, SVGIG (reference sequence). The V gene end was trimmed by 4 bases and the J gene end by 5 bases; junction bases not matched to a gene: 10. This CDR3 contains 15 residues. The CDR3 loop is CAWTSGRPEGDTQYF. CDR3 nucleotides: TGTGCCTGGACGAGCGGGAGGCCCGAAGGAGATACGCAGTATTTT.

The sample holds a few counts of this clonotype. The chain joins TRBV5-5 to TRBJ2-7, with 9 bases matching TRBD2. CDR3 length equals 14 residues. Per the germline V gene, CDR1 is SGHKS and CDR2 is YYEKEE (reference sequence). Trimming took 2 bases from V and 5 from J; bases not matched to a gene: 5. The CDR3 coding sequence is TGTGCCAGCAGCTTAGTAGCGGGAGTGGACGAGCAGTACTTC. Amino acids: CASSLVAGVDEQYF.

The rearrangement joins TRBV7-8 to TRBJ2-1; TRBD1 might be the D (6 bases). In germline, CDR1 is SGHVS, CDR2 FQNEAQ. The CDR3 has 16 amino acids. Deletions cut 3 bases from V and 2 bases from J, with 14 bases between. DNA for the CDR3: TGTGCCAGCAGCTTTCGGACAGTCGGGGCCTACAATGAGCAGTTCTTC. Translation gives CASSFRTVGAYNEQFF.

The chain has TRBV11-2 and TRBJ1-2, with D maybe TRBD1 (5 bases). This CDR3 has 13 amino acids. From germline, CDR1 is SGHAT and CDR2 FQNNGV. V gave up 7 bases and J gave up 6 bases, with 15 bases separating them. The CDR3 loop is CASTLNRGDGYTF. DNA of the CDR3: TGTGCCAGCACCCTAAACCGGGGCGATGGCTACACCTTC.

The rearrangement uses TRBV18 and TRBJ2-1; TRBD2 matches at 7 bases. Per the germline V gene, CDR1 is KGHSH and CDR2 is LQKENI. The CDR3 consists of 19 residues. Losses at the gene ends were 1 base for V and 4 bases for J; bases not matched to a gene: 16. As DNA, the CDR3 is TGTGCCAGCTCACCACACTCTCTTCTGACGGGAGGCTCTTACAATGAGCAGTTCTTC. This translates into CASSPHSLLTGGSYNEQFF. Drawing the rest from reference TRBV18 and TRBJ2-1, the complete variable domain is NAGVMQNPRHLVRRRGQEARLRCSPMKGHSHVYWYRQLPEEGLKFMVYLQKENIIDESGMPKERFSAEFPKEGPSILRIQQVVRGDSAAYFCASSPHSLLTGGSYNEQFFGPGTRLTVL.

The genes are TRBV3-1 and TRBJ1-5, with D possibly matching TRBD1 (6 bases). V lost 0 bases, J lost 7 bases, and 10 bases lay in between. The germline gives CDR1 LGHDT, CDR2 YNNKEL (reference sequence). The CDR3 totals 14 residues. The CDR3 DNA is TGTGCCAGCAGCCAAGATAACAGGGTCCAGCCCCAGCATTTT. Translating it yields CASSQDNRVQPQHF.

The genes are TRBV10-3 and TRBJ2-1, with TRBD2 matching 7 bases. Germline CDR1 reads ENHRY; CDR2 reads SYGVKD. The J segment lost 10 bases and the V segment lost 0 bases, leaving 9 bases of the junction unmatched. The CDR3 runs 15 residues. CDR3 nucleotides: TGTGCCATCAGTGAGTCCGGGGGGATAACCTACGAGCAGTTCTTC. Translation: CAISESGGITYEQFF.

In this sample, this clonotype turned up a few times. The J gene is TRBJ2-1, the V gene TRBV27, with 11 nucleotides matching TRBD1. The CDR3 runs to 17 residues. Trimming cost V 2 bases and J 6 bases; bases outside gene matches: 9. Germline V gene sequence: CDR1 MNHEY, CDR2 SMNVEV (reference sequence). The DNA of the CDR3 is TGTGCCAGCAGTTTAGGACTCACCGGGACAGGGGGCAATGAGCAGTTCTTC. It translates to CASSLGLTGTGGNEQFF.

This chain links TRBV20-1 with TRBJ2-3; 8 bases fit TRBD2. The length of the CDR3 is 13 residues. Germline lookup yields CDR1 DFQATT and CDR2 SNEGSKA (reference sequence). V gave up 6 bases and J gave up 1 base; unmatched junction bases: 3. CDR3 nucleotides: TGCAGTGCAACTAGCGGAGGCACAGATACGCAGTATTTT. Translating it yields CSATSGGTDTQYF.

The CDR3 DNA reads as TGTGCCAGCACCGAAGGGGGGGGGGCTTCCTACGAGCAGTACTTC. Amino acids: CASTEGGGASYEQYF. V and J are TRBV7-2 and TRBJ2-7, with TRBD2 as a possible D gene (7 bases). In germline, CDR1 is SGHTA, CDR2 FQGNSA. Trimming pared 7 bases from V and 1 base from J, leaving 17 bases between. The CDR3 runs 15 residues.